This T cell receptor gamma chain was profiled in a study of gamma-delta chains in newborns, infants, children. The overall study: Microbial exposure reportedly drives polyclonal innate γδ T cell expansion after birth.

CDR1 is EGSTGY and CDR2 is YDSYTSSV in the germline V gene. The junction had 6 bases not matched to a gene; V was cut back by 0 bases and J by 5 bases. This CDR3 contains 15 residues. TCRdb re-identified clones in the reads via CATT. The sample lists about 720 gamma-chain clones; over 4.5% were seen once. In regard to this clone: A far larger clone is a single base away, which makes a read error likely. This sample includes further DNA sequences coding for the same CDR3.

The chain recombines TRGV4 with TRGJP2. This sequence was found in a child who was a newborn, infant or young child, either healthy, febrile or measles-vaccinated (not recorded which). Sequenced input: blood. This CDR3 is CATWDGPRSDWIKTF. Written as DNA, the CDR3 is TGTGCCACCTGGGATGGGCCCCGAAGTGATTGGATCAAGACGTTT.